This is a list of T cell receptor beta chains from one sample in a study of cytomegalovirus exposure and HLA in healthy donors. Produced via immunoSEQ multiplex PCR; TCRdb's table is partial and in-frame only. The data contain 90,000 to 120,000 clones, roughly 70% of them singletons. The source material was PBMCs. The origin of the receptors is a man in his forties in good health and CMV-seropositive. The CDR3 runs from the conserved cysteine through the conserved F or W. The D gene is left open where the match is weak. Not every row has a clone size; where given, it reads once, few, many or a size class.

>TRBV2|-|TRBJ2-5|-|13
TGTGCCAGCAGTGGACAACCAGAAGAGACCCAGTACTTC
CASSGQPEETQYF
>TRBV28|-|TRBJ2-7|-|12
TGTGCCAGCAGAACTGGGCTCTACGAGCAGTACTTC
CASRTGLYEQYF
>TRBV7-9|-|TRBJ2-2|-|14
TGTGCCAGCAGCTTTTGGTCAGGGACCGGGGAGCTGTTTTTT
CASSFWSGTGELFF
>TRBV7-6|TRBD1|TRBJ1-1|few|14
TGTGCCAGCAGCCTTTCCGGGACAGGGACTGAAGCTTTCTTT
CASSLSGTGTEAFF
>TRBV29-1|TRBD1|TRBJ1-2|-|14
TGCAGCGTTGGAACAACAGGGGCCAACTATGGCTACACCTTC
CSVGTTGANYGYTF
>TRBV10-3|-|TRBJ1-2|-|14
TGTGCCATCAGTGGGAAGGGGGAACTCTATGGCTACACCTTC
CAISGKGELYGYTF
>TRBV28|TRBD1|TRBJ1-5|-|16
TGTGCCAGCAGTCTTCGGACAGGGTTGAGCAATCAGCCCCAGCATTTT
CASSLRTGLSNQPQHF
>TRBV18|-|TRBJ1-2|-|13
TGTGCCAGCTCGGGTGGGGGCCGCTATGGCTACACCTTC
CASSGGGRYGYTF
>TRBV19|TRBD1|TRBJ1-4|-|16
TGTGCCAGTAGTAGGACGGGACAGGGAACTAATGAAAAACTGTTTTTT
CASSRTGQGTNEKLFF
>TRBV6-5|TRBD2|TRBJ2-4|-|15
TGTGCCAGCAGCTGGACTAGCGGGAGTGGAAACATTCAGTACTTC
CASSWTSGSGNIQYF
>TRBV7-8|TRBD1|TRBJ2-5|-|14
TGTGCCAGCAGCGCAGGAGGACAGGGTGGCCCCCAGTACTTC
CASSAGGQGGPQYF
>TRBV19|TRBD2|TRBJ2-3|few|14
TGTGCCGGACTAGCGGGAGGGCCCCCAGATACGCAGTATTTT
CAGLAGGPPDTQYF
>TRBV5-1|-|TRBJ2-7|-|13
TGCGCCAGCAGCCGGGACAACTCCTACGAGCAGTACTTC
CASSRDNSYEQYF
>TRBV2|-|TRBJ1-1|few|13
TGTGCCAGCAGCGCCTCAGGTTACACTGAAGCTTTCTTT
CASSASGYTEAFF
>TRBV10-3|TRBD2|TRBJ2-7|few|14
TGTGCCATTTATAGCGGGGATAGCTCCTACGAGCAGTACTTC
CAIYSGDSSYEQYF
>TRBV10-1|TRBD2|TRBJ2-1|-|13
TGCGCCACCGGACTAGCGGGAGTAGGTGAGCAGTTCTTC
CATGLAGVGEQFF
>TRBV5-1|TRBD2|TRBJ2-1|-|15
TGCGCCAGCAGCTTAGGACTAGCGGGAGCCAATGAGCAGTTCTTC
CASSLGLAGANEQFF
>TRBV28|-|TRBJ1-2|-|13
TGTGCCAGCAGCAAGGGGTCGAACTATGGCTACACCTTC
CASSKGSNYGYTF
>TRBV5-6|TRBD1|TRBJ1-5|few|14
TGTGCCAGCAGCTGGCAGGGGGTCGATCAGCCCCAGCATTTT
CASSWQGVDQPQHF
>TRBV15|TRBD1|TRBJ1-5|once|15
TGTGCCACCAGCAGAGATCTAGGACAGGCTCAGCCCCAGCATTTT
CATSRDLGQAQPQHF
>TRBV4-1|-|TRBJ1-2|-|13
TGCGCCAGCAGCCAAGGCGGCACCTATGGCTACACCTTC
CASSQGGTYGYTF
>TRBV19|TRBD1|TRBJ2-3|few|15
TGTGCCAGCCAACCGGGGACAGGGGGCACAGATACGCAGTATTTT
CASQPGTGGTDTQYF
>TRBV27|TRBD2|TRBJ2-5|-|16
TGTGCCAGCAGTCCCCGTAGCGGGAGTAATAGTGAGACCCAGTACTTC
CASSPRSGSNSETQYF
>TRBV7-9|TRBD2|TRBJ2-5|-|16
TGTGCCAGCAGCTCTCCTAGCGGGAGGGTCCAAGAGACCCAGTACTTC
CASSSPSGRVQETQYF
>TRBV28|-|TRBJ1-1|-|12
TGTGCCAGCAGTTCGGGAGGGACTGAAGCTTTCTTT
CASSSGGTEAFF
>TRBV15|TRBD1|TRBJ1-5|-|15
TGTGCCACCAGCAGAGATAAGGGACAGGCTCAGCCCCAGCATTTT
CATSRDKGQAQPQHF
>TRBV19|-|TRBJ2-7|-|15
TGTGCCAGTAGTATAGATCTAGGATCCCTGAGGGAGCAGTACTTC
CASSIDLGSLREQYF
>TRBV6-4|TRBD2|TRBJ2-3|-|15
TGTGCCAGCAGGACTAGCGGGAGGGCCACAGATACGCAGTATTTT
CASRTSGRATDTQYF
>TRBV10-1|-|TRBJ2-5|few|16
TGCGCCAGCAGTGAAGCGGGCGCGGGACCCCCAGAGACCCAGTACTTC
CASSEAGAGPPETQYF
>TRBV4-1|-|TRBJ2-3|-|14
TGCGCCAGCAGCCACCGATACTCCACAGATACGCAGTATTTT
CASSHRYSTDTQYF